The clone carrying this TCR beta chain occurred many times. The antigen remains undetermined. The data stem from a study of blood T cells in healthy people across ages. CDR3 size: 16 residues. Losses at the gene ends were 2 bases for V and 3 bases for J; bases not matched to a gene: 5. From germline, CDR1 is SGHKS and CDR2 YYEKEE (reference sequence). Study results and limitations: With naive T cell percentage, TCR beta diversity showed a strong correlation. Any changes in expanded clonotypes were possibly confounded, as donor CMV status remained unknown.

A second about 7 to 11 cycle PCR used barcoded and J-beta primers. TCRdb analysed the 5' RACE reads with MiXCR anew, one entry per CDR3 protein. Here the sample spans around 1,600,000 distinct CDR3 sequences, 35% to 45% being singletons. It was around 10 milliliters of peripheral blood that were drawn from each donor. The V and J genes are TRBV5-5 and TRBJ2-3; 11 bases agree with TRBD2. The source is a woman aged 18-29 years in good health. Sequencing was done on a sample of blood. The CDR3 sequence is CASSFKASGRTDTQYF. The CDR3, as DNA: TGTGCCAGCAGCTTCAAGGCTAGCGGGAGGACAGATACGCAGTATTTT.